These T cell receptor beta chains were read from a single sample in a study of Ad26.COV2.S vaccination and SARS-CoV-2 variants. Clones were sequenced by immunoSEQ multiplex PCR, and TCRdb holds only the in-frame ones, with some missing. The table shows fewer than 800,000 clones, with roughly 90% occurring only once. The material sequenced was peripheral blood, taken in a trial of Ad26.COV2.S vaccine versus placebo. These receptors were collected from a person aged 18 to 65 who received the Ad26.COV2.S COVID-19 vaccine or a placebo. CDR3s include the opening cysteine and the closing phenylalanine or tryptophan. A D gene is named only where the DNA matches it firmly. Expanded clones are given a class, and other clones once, few, many or no size at all.

j_call v_call d_call clone_size cdr3_aa cdr3_nt
TRBJ1-4 TRBV15 TRBD1 . CATSTDRGHEKLFF TGTGCCACCAGCACTGACAGGGGCCATGAAAAACTGTTTTTT
TRBJ2-6 TRBV6-2/TRBV6-3 . . CASSGGVAGANVLTF TGTGCCAGCAGTGGGGGAGTTGCTGGGGCCAACGTCCTGACTTTC
TRBJ1-2 TRBV19 TRBD1 . CASSIDLRTGGDYGYTF TGTGCCAGTAGTATAGATCTTCGGACAGGGGGGGACTATGGCTACACCTTC
TRBJ2-7 TRBV5-6 . . CASSLAQSYEQYF TGTGCCAGCAGCTTGGCCCAGTCCTACGAGCAGTACTTC
TRBJ2-1 TRBV25-1 . . CASSFLSSYNEQFF TGTGCCAGCAGTTTTCTGAGCTCCTACAATGAGCAGTTCTTC
TRBJ1-1 TRBV3-1/TRBV3-2 TRBD1 few CASSQFEQGTEAFF TGTGCCAGCAGCCAATTTGAACAGGGGACTGAAGCTTTCTTT
TRBJ1-1 TRBV5-6 . . CASSLVRAEAFF TGTGCCAGCAGCTTGGTCCGGGCCGAAGCTTTCTTT
TRBJ2-3 TRBV19 TRBD1 . CASRTRSQGLWTDTQYF TGTGCCAGTCGAACACGCTCACAGGGGTTATGGACAGATACGCAGTATTTT
TRBJ1-2 TRBV7-3 TRBD1 . CASSLTGGQGAHTF TGTGCCAGCAGCTTAACGGGCGGACAGGGGGCACACACCTTC
TRBJ2-1 TRBV19 TRBD1 . CASSTHRTGDNEQFF TGTGCCAGTAGTACACACCGGACAGGGGACAATGAGCAGTTCTTC
TRBJ2-2 TRBV5-4 TRBD2 . CASTGGRAKTGELFF TGTGCCAGCACCGGCGGGAGGGCCAAGACCGGGGAGCTGTTTTTT
TRBJ2-2 TRBV19 TRBD1 . CASTLGTGGSGELFF TGTGCCAGTACCCTCGGGACAGGAGGCTCCGGGGAGCTGTTTTTT
TRBJ2-7 TRBV3-1/TRBV3-2 TRBD1 . CASTPGQRSEQYF TGTGCCAGCACGCCGGGACAGCGCTCGGAGCAGTACTTC
TRBJ1-2 TRBV24-1 . . CATIRLGGSSVYGYTF TGTGCCACCATAAGATTGGGCGGATCGTCGGTCTATGGCTACACCTTC
TRBJ2-7 TRBV19 . few CASSIQGEVQYF TGTGCCAGTAGTATCCAGGGGGAGGTGCAGTACTTC
TRBJ2-3 TRBV7-2 . . CASSSPSYTLSTDTQYF TGTGCCAGCAGCTCACCGTCATACACCCTAAGCACAGATACGCAGTATTTT
TRBJ1-4 TRBV7-2 . . CASSLGGERNEKLFF TGTGCCAGCAGCTTAGGGGGGGAGCGTAATGAAAAACTGTTTTTT
TRBJ2-1 TRBV6-5 . . CALAGRVPYNEQFF TGTGCCCTCGCCGGTAGGGTCCCCTACAATGAGCAGTTCTTC
TRBJ2-7 TRBV7-8 TRBD2 . CASSLEGLAPYEQYF TGTGCCAGCAGCTTAGAGGGACTAGCCCCCTACGAGCAGTACTTC
TRBJ1-5 TRBV7-2 . . CASSGYNDQPQHF TGTGCCAGCAGCGGGTACAACGATCAGCCCCAGCATTTT
TRBJ1-1 TRBV4-3 . . CASTLRTAAGTEAFF TGCGCCAGCACCTTACGGACAGCAGCTGGGACTGAAGCTTTCTTT
TRBJ2-1 TRBV11-3 . . CASSLGGVHREQFF TGTGCCAGCAGCTTAGGAGGGGTCCACAGGGAGCAGTTCTTC
TRBJ1-2 TRBV30 . . CAWSGGIYGYTF TGTGCCTGGAGTGGGGGGATCTATGGCTACACCTTC
TRBJ2-3 TRBV19 TRBD2 . CASSTAGTRAQYF TGTGCCAGTAGTACCGCCGGGACTAGGGCGCAGTATTTT
TRBJ1-6 TRBV4-1 . . CASSQDQADPTSSYNSPLHF TGCGCCAGCAGCCAAGATCAGGCAGATCCCACAAGCTCCTATAATTCACCCCTCCACTTT
TRBJ2-1 TRBV5-1 TRBD2 . CASSLTGTSRGNEQFF TGCGCCAGCAGCTTGACCGGGACTAGCCGTGGGAATGAGCAGTTCTTC